This section outlines one T cell receptor (beta chain) sequence together with its context. Cells were sorted from thawed PBMC rested overnight and stained with GMM-loaded CD1B tetramer, viability dye and anti-CD3. The lipid loaded on the CD1B tetramers was C32 glucose monomycolate from Rhodococcus equi. CD14-expressing monocytes were removed from PBMC before cryopreservation and sorting. From each donor, about 100,000 tetramer-negative cells were sorted. These data come from a study of T cells in tuberculosis. Across the study: The T cells targeted glucose monomycolate, a mycobacterial lipid, via CD1B. General study findings and limits: The stringent gate may have excluded weak CD1B-GMM tetramer binders.

TCRdb's table, derived via immunoSEQ multiplex PCR, lists solely in-frame clones and lacks some. The sample comprises approximately 88,000 clones, approximately 91% of which are singletons, and 1.9% rests with the top ten. The sequenced sample was CD1b-GMM tetramer-negative cells sorted from PBMCs. The TCR originated in an adult woman with latent tuberculosis.

Written as DNA, the CDR3 is TGTGCCAGCAGTTTGGGCAGGTCTAACTATGGCTACACCTTC. Its protein product is CASSLGRSNYGYTF. The rearrangement uses TRBV6-1 and TRBJ1-2; D gene uncertain. The V end was cut by 5 bases, the J end by 0 bases, with 10 bases between. The CDR3 loop spans 14 amino acids. Per germline, CDR1 MNHNS and CDR2 SASEGT.